This T cell receptor beta chain was profiled in a study of regulatory T cells in long-lasting Graves disease. Study-wide points: Persistent Graves' patients possessed reduced TCR diversity relative to recently diagnosed ones. Limited sample numbers may have lowered accuracy.

CDR3 regions were amplified by Arm-PCR using iRepertoire HTBI primers to build TCR beta libraries. TCRdb re-analysed the multiplex PCR reads in MiXCR, keeping a single row per CDR3 protein. The repertoire holds about 400,000 distinct CDR3 sequences, with roughly a sixth as singletons. This clonotype was counted between two and nine times. The target antigen is unknown. Time point described: newly diagnosed GD, antithyroid drugs for less than 3 months. PBMC RNA was the source of the TCR library. Graves' disease diagnosis used American Thyroid Association guidelines. An endocrinology unit in Xi'an, China, supplied the patients. The sample in question was peripheral blood mononuclear cells (PBMCs), obtained at new diagnosis, from a patient treated with antithyroid drugs. The TCR was taken from a female donor with Graves disease.

For the CDR3, the DNA is TGTGCCAGCAGACAGGGGGCGGGGACTGAAGCTTTCTTT. Protein product: CASRQGAGTEAFF. This rearrangement joins TRBV12-3 or TRBV12-4 to TRBJ1-1; 9 positions match TRBD1. The CDR3 loop spans 13 amino acids. The V and J ends lost 6 bases and 5 bases, in that order; junction bases with no gene match: 4.